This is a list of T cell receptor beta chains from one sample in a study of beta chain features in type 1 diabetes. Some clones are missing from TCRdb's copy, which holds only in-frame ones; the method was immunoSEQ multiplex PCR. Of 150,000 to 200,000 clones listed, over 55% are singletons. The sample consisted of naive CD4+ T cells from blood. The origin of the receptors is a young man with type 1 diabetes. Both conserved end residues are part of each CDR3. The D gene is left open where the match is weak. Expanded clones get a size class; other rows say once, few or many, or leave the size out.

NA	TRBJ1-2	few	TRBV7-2	CASSPGISTYGYTF	TGTGCCAGCAGCCCTGGAATTTCGACTTATGGCTACACCTTC
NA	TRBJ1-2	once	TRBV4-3	CASSQDGLLNYGYTF	TGCGCCAGCAGCCAAGATGGGCTGCTAAACTATGGCTACACCTTC
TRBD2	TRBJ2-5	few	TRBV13	CASSNAGTKGPETQYF	TGTGCCAGCAGTAACGCCGGGACTAAAGGGCCGGAGACCCAGTACTTC
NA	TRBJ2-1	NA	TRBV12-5	CASGQTGNEQFF	TGTGCTAGTGGGCAAACGGGAAATGAGCAGTTCTTC
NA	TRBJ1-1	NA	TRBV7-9	CASSFSTEAFF	TGTGCCAGCAGCTTTAGTACTGAAGCTTTCTTT
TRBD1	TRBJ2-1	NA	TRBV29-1	CSVESWTGIVNEQFF	TGCAGCGTTGAATCTTGGACAGGGATCGTCAATGAGCAGTTCTTC
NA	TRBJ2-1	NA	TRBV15	CATSRNPGSGSYNEQFF	TGTGCCACCAGCAGGAATCCGGGGAGTGGTTCCTACAATGAGCAGTTCTTC
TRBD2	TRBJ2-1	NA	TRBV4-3	CASSQSTGGYNEQFF	TGCGCCAGCAGCCAATCAACGGGGGGCTACAATGAGCAGTTCTTC
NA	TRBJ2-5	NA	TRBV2	CATAGEETQYF	TGTGCCACAGCAGGGGAAGAGACCCAGTACTTC
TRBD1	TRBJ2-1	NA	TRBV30	CAWTRDRGAPYNEQFF	TGTGCCTGGACCAGGGACAGGGGAGCCCCCTACAATGAGCAGTTCTTC
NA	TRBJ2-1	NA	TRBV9	CASSVGSGYNEQFF	TGTGCCAGCAGCGTAGGTTCAGGGTACAATGAGCAGTTCTTC
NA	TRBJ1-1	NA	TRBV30	CAWSYQQMNTEAFF	TGTGCCTGGAGTTATCAGCAGATGAACACTGAAGCTTTCTTT
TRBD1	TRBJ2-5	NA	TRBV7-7	CASSLGAGGNVRETQYF	TGTGCTAGCAGCTTAGGTGCAGGGGGCAACGTGAGGGAGACCCAGTACTTC
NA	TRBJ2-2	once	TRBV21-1	CASKQKELFF	TGTGCCAGCAAACAAAAGGAGCTGTTTTTT
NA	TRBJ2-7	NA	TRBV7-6	CASSLGPGSNYEQYF	TGTGCCAGCAGCTTAGGGCCAGGGAGTAATTACGAGCAGTACTTC
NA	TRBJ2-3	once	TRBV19	CASSINGGPDTQYF	TGTGCCAGTAGTATAAACGGGGGACCAGATACGCAGTATTTT
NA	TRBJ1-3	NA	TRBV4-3	CASSQAMISSGNTIYF	TGCGCCAGCAGCCAAGCGATGATAAGCTCTGGAAACACCATATATTTT
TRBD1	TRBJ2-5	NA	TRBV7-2	CASSTPNRGETQYF	TGTGCCAGCAGCACGCCGAACAGGGGCGAGACCCAGTACTTC
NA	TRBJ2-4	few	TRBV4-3	CASSQEVARLKNIQYF	TGCGCCAGCAGCCAAGAAGTAGCCAGGTTGAAAAACATTCAGTACTTC
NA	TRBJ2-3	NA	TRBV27	CASGQGGTQYF	TGTGCCAGCGGGCAGGGGGGTACGCAGTATTTT
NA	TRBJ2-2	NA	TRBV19	CASSMSEYTGELFF	TGTGCCAGTAGTATGTCAGAGTACACCGGGGAGCTGTTTTTT
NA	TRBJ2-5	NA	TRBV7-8	CASSLGVGETQYF	TGTGCCAGCAGCTTAGGGGTCGGGGAGACCCAGTACTTC
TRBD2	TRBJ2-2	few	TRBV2	CASSSGLGLVGELFF	TGTGCCAGCAGCTCCGGACTAGGATTAGTCGGGGAGCTGTTTTTT
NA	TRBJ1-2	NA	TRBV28	CASSLGGLGYTF	TGTGCCAGCAGTTTAGGAGGGCTAGGCTACACCTTC
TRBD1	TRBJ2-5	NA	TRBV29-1	CSVASTTGIQETQYF	TGCAGCGTTGCCTCGACGACAGGGATCCAAGAGACCCAGTACTTC
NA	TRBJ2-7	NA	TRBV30	CAWSVGQSYEQYF	TGTGCCTGGAGTGTAGGTCAGTCCTACGAGCAGTACTTC
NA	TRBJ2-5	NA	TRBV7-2	CASSLSRDGETQYF	TGTGCCAGCAGCTTAAGCCGGGATGGAGAGACCCAGTACTTC
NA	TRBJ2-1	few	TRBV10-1	CASSVDSNEQFF	TGCGCCAGCAGTGTAGATTCTAATGAGCAGTTCTTC
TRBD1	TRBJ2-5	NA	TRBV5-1	CASSTGQGAWETQYF	TGCGCCAGCAGCACGGGACAGGGGGCTTGGGAGACCCAGTACTTC
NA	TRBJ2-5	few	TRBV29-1	CSDRQWGETQYF	TGCAGCGACAGACAGTGGGGGGAGACCCAGTACTTC
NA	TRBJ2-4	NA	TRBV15	CATSRDRGAQYF	TGTGCCACCAGCAGAGATCGGGGGGCTCAGTACTTC
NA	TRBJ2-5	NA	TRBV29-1	CSVERSGHTEETQYF	TGCAGCGTTGAAAGGTCCGGACATACCGAAGAGACCCAGTACTTC
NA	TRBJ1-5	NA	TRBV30	CAWDLQGNQPQHF	TGTGCCTGGGACTTGCAAGGGAATCAGCCCCAGCATTTT
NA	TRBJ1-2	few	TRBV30	CAWSVDSSIGYTF	TGTGCCTGGTCGGTCGACTCCTCTATTGGCTACACCTTC
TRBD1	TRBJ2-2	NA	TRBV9	CASSGGTGPTGELFF	TGTGCCAGCAGCGGAGGGACAGGGCCGACCGGGGAGCTGTTTTTT
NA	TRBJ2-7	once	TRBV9	CASSAPLSYEQYF	TGTGCCAGCAGCGCGCCCCTCTCCTACGAGCAGTACTTC
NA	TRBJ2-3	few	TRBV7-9	CASNKGADTQYF	TGTGCCAGCAACAAGGGGGCAGATACGCAGTATTTT
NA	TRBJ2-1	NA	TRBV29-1	CSVDRPYNEQFF	TGCAGCGTTGACAGGCCCTACAATGAGCAGTTCTTC
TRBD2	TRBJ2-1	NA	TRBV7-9	CASRAPRERGQTYNEQFF	TGTGCCAGCAGGGCCCCTAGGGAGCGGGGGCAAACCTACAATGAGCAGTTCTTC
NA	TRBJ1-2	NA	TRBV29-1	CSGQISDYGYTF	TGCAGCGGCCAGATCAGCGACTATGGCTACACCTTC
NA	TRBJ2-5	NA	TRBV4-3	CASSQDVGQETQYF	TGCGCCAGCAGCCAAGATGTCGGACAAGAGACCCAGTACTTC
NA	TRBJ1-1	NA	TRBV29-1	CSVHEVPGTEAFF	TGCAGCGTTCATGAGGTGCCGGGCACTGAAGCTTTCTTT
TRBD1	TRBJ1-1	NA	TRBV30	CAWSNRGLNTEAFF	TGTGCCTGGAGCAACAGGGGACTGAACACTGAAGCTTTCTTT
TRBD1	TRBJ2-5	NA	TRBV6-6	CASSYNKQGRETQYF	TGTGCCAGCAGTTACAATAAACAGGGGCGGGAGACCCAGTACTTC
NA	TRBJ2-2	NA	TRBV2	CASTRNTGELFF	TGTGCCAGCACCCGGAACACCGGGGAGCTGTTTTTT